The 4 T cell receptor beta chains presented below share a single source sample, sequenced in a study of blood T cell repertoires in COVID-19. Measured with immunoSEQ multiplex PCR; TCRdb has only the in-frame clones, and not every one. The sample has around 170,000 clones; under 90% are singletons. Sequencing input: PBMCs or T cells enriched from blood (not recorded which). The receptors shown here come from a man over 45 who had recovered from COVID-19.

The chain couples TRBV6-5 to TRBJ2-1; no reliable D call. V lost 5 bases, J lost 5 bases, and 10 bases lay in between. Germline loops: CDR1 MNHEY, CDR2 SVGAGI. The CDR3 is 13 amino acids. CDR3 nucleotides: TGTGCCAGCAGTCTAAGACTCGACAATGAGCAGTTCTTC. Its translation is CASSLRLDNEQFF.

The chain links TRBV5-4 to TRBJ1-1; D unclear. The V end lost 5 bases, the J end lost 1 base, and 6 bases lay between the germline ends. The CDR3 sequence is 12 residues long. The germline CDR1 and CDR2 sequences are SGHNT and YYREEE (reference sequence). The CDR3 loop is CASSSGNTEAFF. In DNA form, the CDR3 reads TGTGCCAGCAGTTCAGGGAACACTGAAGCTTTCTTT.

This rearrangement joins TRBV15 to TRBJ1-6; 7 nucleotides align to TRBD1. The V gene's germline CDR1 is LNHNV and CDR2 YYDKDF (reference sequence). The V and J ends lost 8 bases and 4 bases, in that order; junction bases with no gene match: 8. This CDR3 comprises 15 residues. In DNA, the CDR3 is TGTGCCACCGGGTCTGGACAGGAGTATAATTCACCCCTCCACTTT. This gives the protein CATGSGQEYNSPLHF. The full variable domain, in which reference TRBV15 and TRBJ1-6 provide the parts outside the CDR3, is DAMVIQNPRYQVTQFGKPVTLSCSQTLNHNVMYWYQQKSSQAPKLLFHYYDKDFNNEADTPDNFQSRRPNTSFCFLDIRSPGLGDTAMYLCATGSGQEYNSPLHFGNGTRLTVT.

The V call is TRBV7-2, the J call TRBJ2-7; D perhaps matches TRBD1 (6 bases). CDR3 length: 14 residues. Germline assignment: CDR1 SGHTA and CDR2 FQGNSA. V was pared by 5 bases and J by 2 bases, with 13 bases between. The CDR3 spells CASSLQGNTYEQYF. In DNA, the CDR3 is TGTGCCAGCAGCCTCCAGGGGAACACCTACGAGCAGTACTTC.